Listed here is a single T cell receptor beta chain. This clone was picked up a small number of times. Its recognized antigen is unknown. Base qualities were left out, and no much larger clone turns up one base away. The sample belongs to a study of cytomegalovirus exposure and HLA in healthy donors (dated by TCRdb to the late 2010s). About the study as a whole: In an earlier analysis of roughly 500 of the donors, 276 Gb of sequence data and 90 million to 120 million unique TCR beta sequences from 150 million to 200 million T cells were reported. About 280 gigabases of sequencing data and around 80 million unique TCR sequences made up an early release that covered approximately 620 HLA-typed donors. Among the approximately 420 genotyped donors, around 79% belonged to the genetic ancestry cluster associated with self-reported Caucasian donors. The study aimed to test whether cataloging public T cell receptors could reveal signatures of past pathogen exposure. The T cell repertoires of 670 or so subjects were profiled by immunosequencing and related to cytomegalovirus serostatus. In addition to the first cohort of around 670 subjects, a separate validation cohort of approximately 110 different subjects was used. To predict cytomegalovirus infection status, the study brought together high-throughput TCR immunosequencing, statistical association of individual TCRs with disease status, and machine learning. To study patterns of TCR occurrence, a later analysis re-analyzed previously published TCR beta repertoires from 500 to 850 donors and added high-resolution HLA genotyping. Rather than drawing on any new phenotypic data, the later analysis identified candidate immune exposures from TCR beta sequences and the way those sequences occurred across donors. An earlier analysis of around 540 of the donors applied high-throughput TCR beta sequencing to assess whether each TCR beta V gene segment acted as functional or pseudogenic. Donor age, sex, ethnicity and CMV serostatus were compiled together with the repertoire data. A later genetic analysis took genome-wide SNP genotypes for about 65% of the roughly 670 donors and used that subset as a discovery cohort. All discovery cohort repertoires had been generated on a single sequencing platform. Class I and class II HLA loci were covered by the typing at four-digit resolution. Typing coverage differed by locus: A, B, C, DRB1 and DQB1 were typed in about 620-630 donors, DQA1 in about 550, DPA1 in 600 to 610, and DPB1 in 400 to 480. Because of strong linkage in the cohort, roughly 5 DR-DQ haplotypes were treated as single units for association and clustering. On average, around 230,000 unique TCR beta nucleotide sequences were sequenced per donor among some 430 genotyped donors of the cohort, with roughly 18% of those sequences being non-productive. Study-wide findings and limitations: A total of 150 to 200 TCR beta chains were listed by the study as associated with cytomegalovirus. Because HLA typing was unavailable for some donors at each locus, only the typed subset was used in association tests. Most TCR sequences were observed very rarely across donors, whereas some public TCRs were present in many individuals. An association between a missense DCLRE1C variant and V-gene and J-gene trimming of TCR beta chains was found in a later genetic analysis and replicated in an independent cohort. In a later analysis, TCR association rates were found to vary across HLA loci, with the most associated TCRs seen for DRB1 alleles and the fewest for HLA-C alleles. A later genetic analysis reported fewer N-insertions in productive TCRs among donors in an Asian-associated ancestry cluster than the approximately 670-donor mean. For the cohort, immune exposure information was limited to CMV serostatus. Correlated functional status among segregating V segments might be attributable to linkage disequilibrium, but an unknown experimental factor could not be ruled out. A further reported finding was that TCR beta sequences accurately predicted the HLA-A and HLA-B alleles for most subjects in the first cohort. A cluster of highly shared sequence variants was judged likely to represent a technical artifact of the sequencing pipeline. The presence/absence analyses assumed that sequencing depth was roughly uniform across donors, and that assumption may not be true. Broadly in line with IMGT annotations, most TCR beta V segments showed up in productive rearrangements about 87% or about 30% of the time in an earlier analysis of 450 to 600 of the donors. This cohort had only TCR beta chains sequenced, and the lack of alpha or paired-chain data limited which features could be detected. Strong co-occurrence of HLA alleles, especially DR and DQ, made assigning TCR associations to individual alleles difficult. A later analysis found that HLA-associated TCR beta chains were more clonally expanded and had lower generation probabilities than equally common non-associated chains. Approximately 18 rarely observed V segments, including chromosome 9 orphons, were excluded from the earlier analysis of approximately 600 of the donors because counts were too low. According to the authors, the approach could potentially be generalized to other disease states and immunological phenotypes. In vitro tests confirmed that a few of the cytomegalovirus-associated TCR beta chains recognize cytomegalovirus antigens. According to a later analysis, most CMV-associated TCR beta chains appeared to be HLA-restricted, and the HLA associations seemed to be driven largely by CMV exposure. Specific HLA alleles were associated with 16,951 TCR beta sequences at a false discovery rate of 0.05 in a later analysis. Cytomegalovirus status was reported to be diagnosed by the classifier with high specificity and sensitivity in both the original and validation cohorts. Some IMGT-functional V segments, including TRBV6-2 and TRBV6-3, could not be distinguished by the 87-base-pair reads and were therefore excluded. In a later analysis, several top co-occurrence clusters were reported to appear linked to parvovirus B19, influenza, CMV and Epstein-Barr virus.

The CDR3 runs 14 amino acids, cysteine and phenylalanine included. CDR3 DNA only is kept here, 42 bases in frame from base 1. The germline V gene (reference sequence) yields SGHNT for CDR1 and YYREEE for CDR2. V has 3 bases trimmed and J has 1 base trimmed; junction bases matching no gene number 3. Libraries were constructed by the immunoSEQ multiplex PCR assay. For the multiplex PCR, a mixture combining 60 forward primers for TCR Vbeta segments and 13 reverse primers for TCR Jbeta segments was used. The CDR3 region of rearranged TCR beta genes was amplified from genomic DNA by a multiplex PCR assay. The Illumina HiSeq System was used to sequence the amplified TCR beta libraries as 87-base-pair reads. In the paper's pipeline: A later analysis counted approximately 76 million unique TCR beta chains across the 550 to 800 repertoires, and 10 million to 12 million of these chains were shared by at least two donors. To remove PCR and sequencing errors, raw reads were error-corrected and collapsed into unique sequences using a nearest-neighbor algorithm that merged closely related sequences. V, D and J gene segments were assigned by aligning CDR3 sequences to IMGT reference sequences. For a sequence to be retained, a match of at least six nucleotides to both a V gene segment and a J gene segment was required. Rearrangements were called productive when the CDR3 lacked stop codons and stayed in frame with V and J; all others were non-productive. CDR3 was defined according to IMGT convention as the region running from the second conserved V-encoded cysteine to the conserved J-encoded phenylalanine. The earlier analysis of some 540 of the donors excluded any sequence lacking an unambiguous match to a single V gene segment. An earlier analysis of fewer than 750 of the donors called V segments functional above 56.7% productive rearrangements and segregating when the between-donor standard deviation exceeded 5%. To diagnose cytomegalovirus status from the catalog of TCR beta chain sequences, a statistical classification framework was built. In a later analysis, V and J genes were assigned by comparing TCR nucleotide sequences against IMGT/GENE-DB human TR gene sequences. In a later analysis, CDR3 sequences and most-parsimonious VDJ recombination scenarios were assigned using the TCRdist pipeline. In a later analysis, each TCR beta chain was defined by its CDR3 amino acid sequence together with its V-gene family, and reads lacking a unique V-gene family were excluded. In a later analysis, 500 to 650 highly shared, low-generation-probability nucleotide sequences were removed to address suspected cross-contamination and a sequencing artifact. In a later analysis, a clonal expansion index for each public chain was calculated from normalized within-repertoire ranks of inferred template counts. Generation probabilities in a later analysis came from a VDJ recombination model fitted to out-of-frame rearrangements, and those results were checked against IGoR. A later analysis scored TCR-TCR, TCR-HLA and TCR-CMV co-occurrence with hypergeometric tests, applying a repertoire-size bias correction to TCR pairs. A later analysis estimated false discovery rates by permuting HLA or CMV assignments 20 times. In a later analysis, co-occurring TCRs were grouped using DBSCAN, with TCRdist sequence similarity added in when clustering inside HLA-allele-positive subsets. Repertoires with fewer than 30,000 or more than 120,000 public chains, plus five repertoires with anomalous nucleotide sharing, were excluded from co-occurrence clustering. As stored in TCRdb, this immuneACCESS dataset retains in-frame rearrangements with V and J assigned. A fraction of the clones does not appear; measured against another copy, unresolved V genes explain less than half of the discrepancy, and the remainder lacks a known reason. That table supplies the V and J calls and clone size; D and trimming were determined from the DNA. The sample contains about 110,000 clones, about 12% of them found a single time. The ten largest clonotypes hold about 16% of the sample.

The cohort was made up of approximately 670 healthy bone marrow donors. All cohort members were sampled while nominally healthy, although unrecorded immune exposures were likely present. The donor was CMV seropositive and belonged to the group of 270 or so seropositive cohort members. A peripheral blood sample was collected from each donor, and TCR beta sequencing was performed on peripheral blood mononuclear cells. Genomic DNA was extracted from the blood cell samples with the Qiagen DNeasy Blood Extraction Kit. The V and J segments used are TRBV5-4 and TRBJ1-1; 7 of the junction bases match TRBD1. Sequencing used PBMCs. The TCR was taken from a man aged 40-55 years in good health and CMV-seropositive. The CDR3 here reads CASSWWTGNTEAFF. In nucleotides, the sequence is TGTGCCAGCAGCTGGTGGACAGGGAACACTGAAGCTTTCTTT.